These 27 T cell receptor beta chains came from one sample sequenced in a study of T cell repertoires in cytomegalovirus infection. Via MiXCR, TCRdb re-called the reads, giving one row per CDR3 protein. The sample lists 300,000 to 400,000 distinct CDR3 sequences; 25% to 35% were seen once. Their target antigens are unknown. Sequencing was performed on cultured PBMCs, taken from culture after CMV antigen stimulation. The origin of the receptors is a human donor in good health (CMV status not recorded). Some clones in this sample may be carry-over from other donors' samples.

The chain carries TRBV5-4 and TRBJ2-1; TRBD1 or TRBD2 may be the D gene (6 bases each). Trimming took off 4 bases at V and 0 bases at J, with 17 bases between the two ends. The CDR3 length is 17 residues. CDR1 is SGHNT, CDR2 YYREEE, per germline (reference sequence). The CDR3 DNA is TGTGCCAGCAGCATGGGGGGTGGGACATCCTCCTACAATGAGCAGTTCTTC. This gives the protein CASSMGGGTSSYNEQFF.

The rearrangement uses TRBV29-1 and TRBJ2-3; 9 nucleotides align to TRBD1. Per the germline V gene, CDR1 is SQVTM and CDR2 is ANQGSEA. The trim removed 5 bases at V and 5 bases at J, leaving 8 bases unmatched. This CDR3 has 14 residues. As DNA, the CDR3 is TGCAGCGTTACTGACAGGGGGGCATTAGATACGCAGTATTTT. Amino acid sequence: CSVTDRGALDTQYF.

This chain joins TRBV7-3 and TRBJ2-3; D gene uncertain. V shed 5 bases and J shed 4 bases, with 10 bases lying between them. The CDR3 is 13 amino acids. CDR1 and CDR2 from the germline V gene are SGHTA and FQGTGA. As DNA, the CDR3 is TGTGCCAGCAGCCCAGCAAGGGCAGATACGCAGTATTTT. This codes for CASSPARADTQYF.

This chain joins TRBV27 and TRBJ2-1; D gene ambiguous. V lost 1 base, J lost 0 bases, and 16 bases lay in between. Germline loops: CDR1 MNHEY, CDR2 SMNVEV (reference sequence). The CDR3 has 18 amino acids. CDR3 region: CASSLFGPIESSYNEQFF. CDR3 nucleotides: TGTGCCAGCAGTTTATTCGGCCCAATCGAAAGCTCCTACAATGAGCAGTTCTTC.

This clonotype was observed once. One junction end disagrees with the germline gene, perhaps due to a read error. The CDR3 coding sequence is TGTGTCAGTAGTCAGGTTTCGAACACTGAAGCTTTCTTT. It translates to CVSSQVSNTEAFF. The chain links TRBV19 to TRBJ1-1, with unresolved D. The CDR3 is 13 residues long. Germline loops: CDR1 LNHDA, CDR2 SQIVND (reference sequence). The complete variable domain, with remaining parts taken from reference TRBV19 and TRBJ1-1, reads DGGITQSPKYLFRKEGQNVTLSCEQNLNHDAMYWYRQDPGQGLRLIYYSQIVNDFQKGDIAEGYSVSREKKESFPLTVTSAQKNPTAFYLCVSSQVSNTEAFFGQGTRLTVV.

CDR3 protein: CASSLTVRDRRNTIYF. In DNA form, the CDR3 reads TGCGCCAGCAGCCTGACCGTGAGGGATCGTCGAAACACCATATATTTT. The rearrangement uses TRBV4-1 and TRBJ1-3; D gene unclear. Per the germline V gene, CDR1 is MGHRA and CDR2 is YSYEKL. The CDR3 consists of 16 residues. V was shortened by 4 bases and J by 5 bases, with 18 bases between the two germline ends.

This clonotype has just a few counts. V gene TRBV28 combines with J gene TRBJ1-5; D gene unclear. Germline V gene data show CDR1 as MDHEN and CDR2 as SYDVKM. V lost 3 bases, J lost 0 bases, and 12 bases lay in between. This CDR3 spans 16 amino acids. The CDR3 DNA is TGTGCCAGCAGTTTCGGACGGATTTATAGCAATCAGCCCCAGCATTTT. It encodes CASSFGRIYSNQPQHF.

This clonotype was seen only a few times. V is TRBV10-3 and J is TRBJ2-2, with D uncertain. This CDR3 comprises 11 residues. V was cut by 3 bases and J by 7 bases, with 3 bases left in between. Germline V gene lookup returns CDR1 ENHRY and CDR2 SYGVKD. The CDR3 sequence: CAISDVGELFF. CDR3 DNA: TGTGCCATCAGTGATGTCGGGGAGCTGTTTTTT.

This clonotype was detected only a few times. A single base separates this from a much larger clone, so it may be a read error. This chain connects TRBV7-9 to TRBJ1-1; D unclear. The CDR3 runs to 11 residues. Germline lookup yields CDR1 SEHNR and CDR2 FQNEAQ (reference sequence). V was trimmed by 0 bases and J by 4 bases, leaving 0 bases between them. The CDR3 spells CASSLATEAFF. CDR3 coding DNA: TGTGCCAGCAGCTTAGCCACTGAAGCTTTCTTT.

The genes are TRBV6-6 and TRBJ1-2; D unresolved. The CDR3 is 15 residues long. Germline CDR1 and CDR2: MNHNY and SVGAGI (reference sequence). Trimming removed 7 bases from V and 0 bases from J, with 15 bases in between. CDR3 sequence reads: CASTEDQYANYGYTF. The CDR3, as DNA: TGTGCCAGCACCGAAGATCAGTATGCTAACTATGGCTACACCTTC.

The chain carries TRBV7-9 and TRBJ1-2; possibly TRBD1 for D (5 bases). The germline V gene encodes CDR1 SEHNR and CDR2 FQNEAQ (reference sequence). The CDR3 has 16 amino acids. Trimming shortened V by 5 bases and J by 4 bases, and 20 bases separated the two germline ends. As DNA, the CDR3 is TGTGCCAGCAGCCTCCGGGACGAAGAAGGGATCTATGGCTACACCTTC. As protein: CASSLRDEEGIYGYTF.

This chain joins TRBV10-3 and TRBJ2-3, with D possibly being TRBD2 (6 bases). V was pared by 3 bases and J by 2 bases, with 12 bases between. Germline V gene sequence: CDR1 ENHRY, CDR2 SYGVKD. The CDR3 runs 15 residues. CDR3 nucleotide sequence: TGTGCCATCAGTGAAGTAGCTAGCGCCACAGATACGCAGTATTTT. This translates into CAISEVASATDTQYF.

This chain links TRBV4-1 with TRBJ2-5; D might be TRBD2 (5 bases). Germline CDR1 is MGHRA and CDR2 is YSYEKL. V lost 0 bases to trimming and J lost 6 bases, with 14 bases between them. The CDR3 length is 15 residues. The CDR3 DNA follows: TGCGCCAGCAGCCAAGATGGGGTAGCGAGGAAGACCCAGTACTTC. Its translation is CASSQDGVARKTQYF.

DNA of the CDR3: TGTGCCAGCAGCGAGGAGGGACAGCTCTCCTACAATGAGCAGTTCTTC. This encodes CASSEEGQLSYNEQFF. This rearrangement joins TRBV9 to TRBJ2-1; TRBD1 might be the D (7 bases). The CDR3 is 16 amino acids. The V end was cut by 3 bases, the J end by 0 bases, with 13 bases between. CDR1 and CDR2 (germline): SGDLS, YYNGEE.

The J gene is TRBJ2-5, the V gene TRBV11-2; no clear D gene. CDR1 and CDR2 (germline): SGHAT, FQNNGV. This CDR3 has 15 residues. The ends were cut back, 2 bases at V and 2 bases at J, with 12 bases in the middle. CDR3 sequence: CASSLSSEFQETQYF. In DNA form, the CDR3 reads TGTGCCAGCAGCTTATCGTCAGAATTTCAAGAGACCCAGTACTTC. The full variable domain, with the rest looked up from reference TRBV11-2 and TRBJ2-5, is EAGVAQSPRYKIIEKRQSVAFWCNPISGHATLYWYQQILGQGPKLLIQFQNNGVVDDSQLPKDRFSAERLKGVDSTLKIQPAKLEDSAVYLCASSLSSEFQETQYFGPGTRLLVL.

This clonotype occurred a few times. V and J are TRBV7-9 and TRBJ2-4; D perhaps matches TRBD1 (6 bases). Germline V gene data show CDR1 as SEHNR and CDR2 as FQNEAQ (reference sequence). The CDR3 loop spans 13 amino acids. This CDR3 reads CAIPGVAKNIQYF. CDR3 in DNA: TGTGCTATCCCAGGGGTAGCCAAAAACATTCAGTACTTC. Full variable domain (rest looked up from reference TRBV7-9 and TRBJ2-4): DTGVSQNPRHKITKRGQNVTFRCDPISEHNRLYWYRQTLGQGPEFLTYFQNEAQLEKSRLLSDRFSAERPKGSFSTLEIQRTEQGDSAMYLCAIPGVAKNIQYFGAGTRLSVL.

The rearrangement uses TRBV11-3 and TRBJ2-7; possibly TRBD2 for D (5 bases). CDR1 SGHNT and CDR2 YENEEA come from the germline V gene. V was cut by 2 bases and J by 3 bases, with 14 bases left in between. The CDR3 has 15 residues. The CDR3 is CASSLNPGLGYEQYF. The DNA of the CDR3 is TGTGCCAGCAGCTTAAATCCAGGACTTGGCTACGAGCAGTACTTC.

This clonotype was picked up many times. This CDR3 reads CASSQEWTSGNSYEQYF. The CDR3 DNA reads as TGTGCCAGCAGCCAAGAATGGACTAGCGGGAACTCCTACGAGCAGTACTTC. The rearrangement links TRBV3-1 to TRBJ2-7; 12 bases agree with TRBD2. V trimming: 0 bases; J trimming: 0 bases; junction bases outside the gene matches: 3. Germline assignment: CDR1 LGHDT and CDR2 YNNKEL (reference sequence). The CDR3 contains 17 residues.

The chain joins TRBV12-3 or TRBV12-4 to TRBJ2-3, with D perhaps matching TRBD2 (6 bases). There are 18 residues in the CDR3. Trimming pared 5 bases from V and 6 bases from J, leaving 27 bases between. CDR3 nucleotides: TGTGCCAGCAGTCCCCCCGCGGGATTCCCCTGTAACAAGGATACGCAGTATTTT. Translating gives CASSPPAGFPCNKDTQYF.

The CDR3 loop reads CATSDSQDYIAGEQYF. In DNA, the CDR3 is TGTGCCACCAGTGATTCGCAGGACTACATAGCGGGAGAGCAGTACTTC. The V and J genes are TRBV24-1 and TRBJ2-7; TRBD2 agrees at 8 bases. CDR3 size: 16 residues. The germline V gene encodes CDR1 KGHDR and CDR2 SFDVKD. J gave up 7 bases and V 2 bases, and 12 bases lay outside the gene matches.

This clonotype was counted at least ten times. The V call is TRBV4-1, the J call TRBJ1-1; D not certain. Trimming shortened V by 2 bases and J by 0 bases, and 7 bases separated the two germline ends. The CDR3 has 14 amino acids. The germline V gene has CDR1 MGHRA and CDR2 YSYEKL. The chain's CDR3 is CASSQSRLNTEAFF. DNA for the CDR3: TGCGCCAGCAGCCAAAGTAGGTTGAACACTGAAGCTTTCTTT.

CDR3 loop: CASTPLTDSNQPQHF. CDR3 DNA sequence: TGTGCCAGCACTCCACTGACCGATAGCAATCAGCCCCAGCATTTT. The chain couples TRBV6-6 to TRBJ1-5, with no clear D. Between the trimmed V and J ends, which lost 7 bases and 0 bases, there was a span of 13 bases. The CDR3 spans 15 residues. CDR1 is MNHNY and CDR2 is SVGAGI in the germline V gene (reference sequence).

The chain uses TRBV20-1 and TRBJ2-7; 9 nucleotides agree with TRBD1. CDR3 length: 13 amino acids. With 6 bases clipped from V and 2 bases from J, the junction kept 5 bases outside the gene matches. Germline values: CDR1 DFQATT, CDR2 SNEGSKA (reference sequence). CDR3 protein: CSATGGETYEQYF. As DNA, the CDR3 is TGCAGTGCCACAGGGGGCGAGACCTACGAGCAGTACTTC.

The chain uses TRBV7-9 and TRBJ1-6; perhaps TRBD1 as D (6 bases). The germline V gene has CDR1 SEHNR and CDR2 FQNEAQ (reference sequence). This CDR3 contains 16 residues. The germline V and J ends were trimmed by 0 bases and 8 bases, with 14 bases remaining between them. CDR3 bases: TGTGCCAGCAGCTTAGCTGGGGGCCAGGGTGATTCACCCCTCCACTTT. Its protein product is CASSLAGGQGDSPLHF.

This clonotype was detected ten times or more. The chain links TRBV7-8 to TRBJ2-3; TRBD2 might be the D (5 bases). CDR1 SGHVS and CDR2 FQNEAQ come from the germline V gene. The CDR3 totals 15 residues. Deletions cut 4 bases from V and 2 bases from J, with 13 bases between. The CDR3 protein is CASSSGLVFTDTQYF. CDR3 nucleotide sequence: TGTGCCAGCAGCTCCGGACTGGTCTTCACAGATACGCAGTATTTT.

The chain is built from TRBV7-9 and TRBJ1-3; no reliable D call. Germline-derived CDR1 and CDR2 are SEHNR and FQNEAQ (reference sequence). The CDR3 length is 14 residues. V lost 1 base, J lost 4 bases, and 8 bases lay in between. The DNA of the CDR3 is TGTGCCAGCAGCTTAGTTCAGACCGGAAACACCATATATTTT. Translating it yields CASSLVQTGNTIYF.

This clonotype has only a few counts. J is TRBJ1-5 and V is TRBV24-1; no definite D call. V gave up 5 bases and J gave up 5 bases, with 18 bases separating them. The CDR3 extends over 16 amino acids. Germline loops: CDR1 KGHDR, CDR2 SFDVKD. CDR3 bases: TGTGCCACCAGTGGGCCACCGTTCGGGGTCGATCAGCCCCAGCATTTT. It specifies CATSGPPFGVDQPQHF.